The entry below gives a single T cell receptor beta chain sequence along with its context. Its recognized antigen is unknown. Mismatch with germline at one junction end may stem from a read error. Reading from cysteine to phenylalanine, the CDR3 counts 15 amino acids. Only the CDR3 DNA stays, 45 bases, in frame from base 1. The germline V gene (reference sequence) gives CDR1 as GTSNPN and CDR2 as SVGIG. Libraries were built with the immunoSEQ multiplex PCR assay. DNA from the CD4+ T cells that had been cultured and isolated underwent TCR beta CDR3 sequencing. For the original study's pipeline: Non-productive TCR sequences were discarded, and reads were trimmed to the CDR3 region, with only CDR3s of 7 or more amino acids retained. Antigen-specific clonotypes were identified with the MANAFEST web app by comparing expansion in peptide wells against reference cultures. Positive clones required FDR<0.05 expansion versus reference and all other wells, odds ratio above 5, and frequency above 0.1% in two replicate wells. A clonotype was called cross-reactive if it was significantly expanded both in SARS-CoV-2 spike wells and in at least one common cold coronavirus spike condition. CDR3 similarity was assessed by Levenshtein distance with the stringdist R package, and unrooted trees were built with ape in R 3.6.1. TCRdb provides this immuneACCESS table in a form limited to in-frame rearrangements. Some clones are lacking; in checked studies, under half of them reflect an unresolved V gene, and why the rest are absent is not known. Clonal size and the V and J genes are those of that table, whereas D and trimming came from the DNA. The sample profile shows about 20,000 clones; under 75% of them were found once. The leading ten clones occupy 9.1% of the sample.

The ViraFEST assay stimulated PBMC with viral peptide pools and then used TCR sequencing to identify antigen-specific CD4+ T cell clonotypes by expansion. After more than nine days of culture, CD4+ T cells were isolated with the EasySep CD4+ T cell isolation kit. The absence of prior SARS-CoV-2 infection in healthy vaccine recipients was confirmed by negative nucleocapsid antibodies before and after vaccination. Each well held two million PBMC cultured in IMDM containing approximately 5% human AB serum, 8 to 10 IU/ml IL-2 and gentamicin, along with around 11 ug/ml peptides. Half of the culture medium was replaced with fresh IL-2-containing medium on days 3 and 7. Each peptide stimulation condition was cultured in triplicate wells unless otherwise noted. PBMC were separated from whole blood using Ficoll-Paque Plus gradient centrifugation and were then either cryopreserved at -140C or used fresh. Overlapping peptide pools spanned the spike proteins of SARS-CoV-2 and the common cold coronaviruses HCoV-NL63, HCoV-OC43 and HCoV-229E. Genomic DNA was extracted from cultured CD4+ T cells with the QIAamp micro DNA kit.

The sample is drawn from a study of vaccination effects on CD4 cells after COVID-19 (dated 2022 in TCRdb). With respect to the entire study: Each participant received two doses of an mRNA SARS-CoV-2 vaccine, either BNT162b2 or mRNA-1273. SARS-CoV-2 spike-specific CD4+ TCR repertoires were compared before and after mRNA vaccination in COVID-19 convalescent patients and in infection-naive vaccine recipients. A total of 10 COVID-19 convalescent patients and several SARS-CoV-2-naive healthy vaccine recipients were included in the full study. Cultures from other donors in the study were sequenced using the Oncomine TCR Beta short-read assay on an Illumina iSeq 100. Study-level results and caveats: At late post-vaccination timepoints, both infection-induced and vaccine-induced clones showed marked clonal contraction, consistent with waning T cell responses. Limitations of the study were the small number of convalescent patients and the absence of early post-infection timepoints. Among healthy vaccine recipients, nearly all vaccine-induced clones were SARS-CoV-2 mono-reactive, and only 1 of 255 was cross-reactive with common cold coronaviruses.

The clonotype originates from a human donor who received a COVID-19 vaccine. The sequence joins TRBV30 to TRBJ1-1; the D gene is possibly TRBD1, with 5 bases matching. Sequences were derived from CD4+ T cells from PBMCs cultured with HCoV-NL63 spike peptides, sampled before COVID-19 vaccination. Explained via the paper, the cell subset or site label denotes: HCoV-NL63 spike overlapping peptide pool stimulation. The CDR3 here reads CAWSGPPRGNSEAFF. The nucleotide sequence is given as TGTGCCTGGAGTGGCCCCCCCCGGGGGAACAGTGAAGCTTTCTTT.